One and the same sample provided the 20 T cell receptor beta chains below, sequenced in a study of T-cell reconstitution after alpha-beta-depleted transplantation in children. This sample's TCRbeta library carried unique molecular identifier barcodes. TCRdb processed the PCR reads anew with MiXCR; each CDR3 protein has one entry. The data contain fewer than 1 million distinct CDR3 sequences, under 20% of them seen just once; the ten biggest clones take up just under 5%. The input for sequencing was PBMCs, mostly from graft donor cells, taken 360 days after TCRalphabeta/CD19-depleted stem cell transplant. The receptors here all came from a male patient younger than 18 who had a stem cell transplant for acute lymphoblastic leukemia, so the T cells may come from the graft donor.

This clonotype was seen repeatedly, ten times or more. DNA for the CDR3: TGTGCCACCAGTGAAGGGGGCGCAGACTATGGCTACACCTTC. Translated: CATSEGGADYGYTF. The chain carries TRBV24-1 and TRBJ1-2; 7 nucleotides agree with TRBD1. CDR3 size: 14 residues. Per germline, CDR1 KGHDR and CDR2 SFDVKD. V shed 4 bases, J shed 3 bases, and the junction held 4 bases outside the gene matches.

This chain links TRBV4-2 with TRBJ2-6; tentative D call: TRBD2 (5 bases). Germline CDR1 reads LGHNA; CDR2 reads YNFKEQ. The CDR3 contains 19 residues. Between the trimmed V and J ends, which lost 4 bases and 4 bases, there was a span of 23 bases. DNA for the CDR3: TGTGCCAGCAGCCCTGGACTCCCTGGGAGCCGGGCCGGGGCCAACGTCCTGACTTTC. Translation: CASSPGLPGSRAGANVLTF.

This clonotype was seen a handful of times. V and J are TRBV10-3 and TRBJ2-1; D is unclear. The CDR3 totals 11 residues. V was pared by 4 bases and J by 6 bases, with 4 bases between. Germline CDR1 and CDR2: ENHRY and SYGVKD. CDR3 sequence: CAISVRNEQFF. For the CDR3, the DNA is TGTGCCATCAGTGTTCGCAATGAGCAGTTCTTC.

V usage is TRBV19 and J usage is TRBJ2-5, with 10 positions matching TRBD2. The CDR3 totals 15 residues. CDR1 LNHDA and CDR2 SQIVND come from the germline V gene (reference sequence). J lost 4 bases, V lost 4 bases, and 6 bases had no gene match. The CDR3 spells CASSRMGTSAETQYF. In DNA form, the CDR3 reads TGTGCCAGTAGTAGAATGGGGACTAGCGCAGAGACCCAGTACTTC.

The J gene is TRBJ2-1, the V gene TRBV10-2; the match to TRBD2 covers 10 bases. The CDR3 is made up of 19 amino acids. Germline trimming cut 6 bases from V and 7 bases from J; bases unmatched to any gene: 21. In germline, CDR1 is WSHSY, CDR2 SAAADI. This CDR3 reads CASSRPVWGGAGGENEQFF. The CDR3 DNA reads as TGCGCCAGCAGCAGACCGGTTTGGGGCGGAGCGGGGGGGGAGAATGAGCAGTTCTTC.

The chain joins TRBV7-6 to TRBJ2-7; D is unresolved. The germline V and J ends were trimmed by 0 bases and 5 bases, with 5 bases remaining between them. CDR3 length equals 12 residues. Germline CDR1 and CDR2: SGHVS and FNYEAQ. The CDR3 DNA follows: TGTGCCAGCAGCTTAGCCGATGACGAGCAGTACTTC. Protein: CASSLADDEQYF.

This clonotype was seen a few times. In nucleotides, the CDR3 is TGCAGCGTTGAAGATCTTCCATTCGGATCCACAGATACGCAGTATTTT. This gives the protein CSVEDLPFGSTDTQYF. The chain couples TRBV29-1 to TRBJ2-3; no firm D call. This CDR3 has 16 amino acids. Trimming took off 0 bases at V and 2 bases at J, with 15 bases between the two ends. CDR1 SQVTM and CDR2 ANQGSEA come from the germline V gene.

The chain's CDR3 is CASSPWPQERYEQYF. CDR3 bases: TGTGCCAGCAGCCCCTGGCCACAGGAGAGATACGAGCAGTACTTC. This rearrangement joins TRBV11-2 to TRBJ2-7; TRBD1 might be the D (5 bases). Germline V lookup: CDR1 SGHAT, CDR2 FQNNGV. This CDR3 comprises 15 residues. The germline V and J ends were trimmed by 5 bases and 4 bases, with 18 bases remaining between them. Full variable domain (outside the CDR3, taken from reference TRBV11-2 and TRBJ2-7): EAGVAQSPRYKIIEKRQSVAFWCNPISGHATLYWYQQILGQGPKLLIQFQNNGVVDDSQLPKDRFSAERLKGVDSTLKIQPAKLEDSAVYLCASSPWPQERYEQYFGPGTRLTVT.

V usage is TRBV5-1 and J usage is TRBJ2-5, with TRBD2 matching 15 bases. Germline loops: CDR1 SGHRS, CDR2 YFSETQ. With 2 bases clipped from V and 2 bases from J, the junction kept 10 bases outside the gene matches. The CDR3 consists of 19 residues. The CDR3 DNA is TGCGCCAGCAGCTTAACCCCGGGACTAGCGGGAGGCCGTCAAGAGACCCAGTACTTC. This gives the protein CASSLTPGLAGGRQETQYF.

There are a few counts of this clonotype. The genes are TRBV7-3 and TRBJ2-1, with 10 bases identical to TRBD2. CDR3 length: 16 amino acids. Germline trimming cut 4 bases from V and 4 bases from J; bases unmatched to any gene: 7. CDR1 and CDR2 (germline): SGHTA, FQGTGA. CDR3 in amino acids: CASSSTGTSVYNEQFF. The DNA of the CDR3 is TGTGCCAGCAGCTCCACCGGGACTAGCGTATACAATGAGCAGTTCTTC.

This clonotype was seen a few times. The rearrangement uses TRBV10-3 and TRBJ2-7; TRBD2 aligns across 7 bases. The V segment lost 8 bases and the J segment 3 bases; nucleotides outside the gene matches: 13. The CDR3 runs 15 residues. Germline values: CDR1 ENHRY, CDR2 SYGVKD. CDR3 DNA sequence: TGTGCCATCGACTCGAAGCGGGGCCCCAACTACGAGCAGTACTTC. The encoded protein is CAIDSKRGPNYEQYF.

The V and J genes are TRBV12-3 or TRBV12-4 and TRBJ1-1; no reliable D call. CDR3 length equals 14 residues. V lost 2 bases, J lost 3 bases, and 10 bases lay in between. CDR3 sequence reads: CASSLTNSHTEAFF. DNA for the CDR3: TGTGCCAGCAGTTTAACAAACTCCCACACTGAAGCTTTCTTT.

V gene TRBV24-1 combines with J gene TRBJ2-2, with D maybe TRBD2 (7 bases). The CDR3 loop spans 16 amino acids. V lost 4 bases, J lost 4 bases, and 15 bases lay in between. Per germline, CDR1 KGHDR and CDR2 SFDVKD. The CDR3 sequence: CATSDVKGGSTGELFF. The CDR3 bases are TGTGCCACCAGTGACGTGAAGGGGGGGAGCACCGGGGAGCTGTTTTTT.

This chain links TRBV24-1 with TRBJ1-5, with TRBD1 as a possible D gene (5 bases). V was cut by 5 bases and J by 4 bases, with 11 bases left in between. The CDR3 runs 14 residues. The V gene's germline CDR1 is KGHDR and CDR2 SFDVKD. This chain's CDR3 is CATSVSRVNQPQHF. CDR3 nucleotide sequence: TGTGCCACCAGTGTTTCCAGGGTTAATCAGCCCCAGCATTTT.

This chain joins TRBV7-9 and TRBJ2-5; D is possibly TRBD2 (5 bases). Trimming cost V 3 bases and J 14 bases, with 13 bases left between them. The CDR3 is 11 amino acids. Germline-derived CDR1 and CDR2 are SEHNR and FQNEAQ (reference sequence). The CDR3 is CASSFGKSQYF. Written as DNA, the CDR3 is TGTGCCAGCAGCTTCGGGAAGTCTCAATACTTC.

The chain recombines TRBV5-1 with TRBJ2-1, with TRBD2 matching 9 bases. The CDR3 loop spans 16 amino acids. Germline lookup yields CDR1 SGHRS and CDR2 YFSETQ. The J segment lost 4 bases and the V segment lost 1 base, leaving 6 bases of the junction unmatched. CDR3 coding DNA: TGCGCCAGCAGCTTGCCCCCTAGCGGGGCTTACAATGAGCAGTTCTTC. Translation: CASSLPPSGAYNEQFF. Together with reference TRBV5-1 and TRBJ2-1, the CDR3 gives the full variable domain: KAGVTQTPRYLIKTRGQQVTLSCSPISGHRSVSWYQQTPGQGLQFLFEYFSETQRNKGNFPGRFSGRQFSNSRSEMNVSTLELGDSALYLCASSLPPSGAYNEQFFGPGTRLTVL.

J is TRBJ2-5 and V is TRBV29-1; D unresolved. Between the trimmed V and J ends, which lost 2 bases and 4 bases, there was a span of 2 bases. This CDR3 is 10 amino acids long. Germline V gene lookup returns CDR1 SQVTM and CDR2 ANQGSEA. The CDR3 DNA reads as TGCAGCGTTGAATCAGAGACCCAGTACTTC. Its protein product is CSVESETQYF. Looking up the rest from reference TRBV29-1 and TRBJ2-5 gives the full variable domain: SAVISQKPSRDICQRGTSLTIQCQVDSQVTMMFWYRQQPGQSLTLIATANQGSEATYESGFVIDKFPISRPNLTFSTLTVSNMSPEDSSIYLCSVESETQYFGPGTRLLVL.

This chain joins TRBV12-3 or TRBV12-4 and TRBJ2-3; TRBD2 aligns across 11 bases. Trimming removed 4 bases from V and 2 bases from J; junction bases left unmatched: 8. The CDR3 length is 17 residues. CDR3 coding DNA: TGTGCCAGCAGTTCTTCTGGGACTAGCGGTAACACAGATACGCAGTATTTT. The encoded protein is CASSSSGTSGNTDTQYF.

This clonotype was recorded at least ten times. CDR3 DNA sequence: TGCGCCAGCAGCTTTTTGGCCGGGACGGGGCACTCTGGGGCCAACGTCCTGACTTTC. This gives the protein CASSFLAGTGHSGANVLTF. This chain links TRBV5-1 with TRBJ2-6; D possibly matches TRBD1 or TRBD2 (5 bases each). The ends were cut back, 2 bases at V and 0 bases at J, with 18 bases in the middle. Germline loops: CDR1 SGHRS, CDR2 YFSETQ. The CDR3 consists of 19 residues.

The rearrangement joins TRBV6-1 to TRBJ1-1; 7 bases are a match to TRBD1. This CDR3 is 17 amino acids long. Germline lookup yields CDR1 MNHNS and CDR2 SASEGT. V shed 7 bases, J shed 1 base, and the junction held 15 bases outside the gene matches. Here the CDR3 DNA reads TGTGCCAGCAACCTCCCCCTCGCACAGGGGCCGAACACTGAAGCTTTCTTT. Protein product: CASNLPLAQGPNTEAFF.